These T cell receptor beta chains were read from a single sample in a study of T-cell memory formation after mild COVID-19. TCRdb processed the 5' RACE reads anew with MiXCR; each CDR3 protein has one entry. Here the sample spans about 180,000 distinct CDR3 sequences, 15% to 20% being singletons. The sequencing input was PBMCs or a T cell subset sorted from them (not recorded which). The source of these receptors is a man between 18 and 35 years old who had mild COVID-19 (a few samples of this study predate the infection). Cell type and time point are not known. CDR3s include the opening cysteine and the closing phenylalanine or tryptophan. Fields, in order: CDR3 protein, CDR3 DNA, D gene, J gene, V gene, CDR3 length, clone size. The D gene is left open where the match is weak. Size values are once, few and many counts, or a class for expanded clones, and some rows have none.

CDR3: CASSLQGLLRPFF
DNA: TGTGCCAGCAGCCTCCAGGGGCTCCTTCGTCCGTTCTTC
D: .
J: TRBJ2-1
V: TRBV3-1
length: 13
size: .

CDR3: CASGTGAYNEQFF
DNA: TGCGCCAGCGGGACAGGGGCCTACAATGAGCAGTTCTTC
D: TRBD1
J: TRBJ2-1
V: TRBV5-1
length: 13
size: few

CDR3: CASSSSRSPLEQYF
DNA: TGTGCCAGCAGCAGCTCGAGAAGTCCCCTCGAGCAGTACTTC
D: .
J: TRBJ2-7
V: TRBV9
length: 14
size: once

CDR3: CATRNAGGEQFF
DNA: TGTGCCACCAGGAACGCGGGGGGTGAGCAGTTCTTC
D: TRBD2
J: TRBJ2-1
V: TRBV15
length: 12
size: .

CDR3: CASSGLRDTQETQYF
DNA: TGCGCCAGCAGCGGGCTCCGGGACACCCAAGAGACCCAGTACTTC
D: .
J: TRBJ2-5
V: TRBV5-1
length: 15
size: few

CDR3: CASSENARGTQYF
DNA: TGTGCCAGCAGCGAGAATGCACGGGGTACGCAGTATTTT
D: .
J: TRBJ2-3
V: TRBV7-2
length: 13
size: many

CDR3: CASSSPYEQYF
DNA: TGTGCCAGCAGCTCCCCCTACGAGCAGTACTTC
D: .
J: TRBJ2-7
V: TRBV7-2
length: 11
size: many

CDR3: CASSLGGIEKLFF
DNA: TGTGCCAGCAGTTTGGGTGGCATTGAAAAACTGTTTTTT
D: .
J: TRBJ1-4
V: TRBV28
length: 13
size: .

CDR3: CASSPQTGNNQPQHF
DNA: TGTGCCAGCAGTCCTCAGACGGGAAACAATCAGCCCCAGCATTTT
D: .
J: TRBJ1-5
V: TRBV7-2
length: 15
size: few

CDR3: CASSGGTTSNEKLFF
DNA: TGTGCCAGCAGTGGGGGGACAACTTCTAATGAAAAACTGTTTTTT
D: .
J: TRBJ1-4
V: TRBV6-1
length: 15
size: .

CDR3: CASSVQGVLTEAFF
DNA: TGCGCCAGCAGCGTTCAGGGAGTACTCACTGAAGCTTTCTTT
D: .
J: TRBJ1-1
V: TRBV5-1
length: 14
size: few

CDR3: CASSLQGGTTGELFF
DNA: TGTGCCAGCAGCCTGCAGGGGGGAACTACCGGGGAGCTGTTTTTT
D: .
J: TRBJ2-2
V: TRBV7-2
length: 15
size: few

CDR3: CSASIGLNTEAFF
DNA: TGCAGTGCTAGTATCGGATTGAACACTGAAGCTTTCTTT
D: .
J: TRBJ1-1
V: TRBV20-1
length: 13
size: .

CDR3: CASTSTGQGIGGELFF
DNA: TGTGCCAGCACCTCCACGGGACAGGGGATCGGCGGGGAGCTGTTTTTT
D: TRBD1
J: TRBJ2-2
V: TRBV28
length: 16
size: few

CDR3: CASSSPSRAGELFF
DNA: TGTGCCAGCAGTTCCCCCTCGAGGGCCGGGGAGCTGTTTTTT
D: .
J: TRBJ2-2
V: TRBV27
length: 14
size: .

CDR3: CASSLILQGFAGELFF
DNA: TGTGCCAGCAGTTTAATCTTACAGGGCTTCGCCGGGGAGCTGTTTTTT
D: .
J: TRBJ2-2
V: TRBV27
length: 16
size: few

CDR3: CASSLAVSPYGYTF
DNA: TGCGCCAGCAGCTTGGCGGTCTCACCCTATGGCTACACCTTC
D: .
J: TRBJ1-2
V: TRBV5-1
length: 14
size: few

CDR3: CSARSAGVLTF
DNA: TGCAGTGCTAGATCGGCAGGAGTCCTGACTTTC
D: .
J: TRBJ2-6
V: TRBV20-1
length: 11
size: few

CDR3: CASTQGQPGELFF
DNA: TGCGCCAGCACACAGGGCCAGCCCGGGGAGCTGTTTTTT
D: .
J: TRBJ2-2
V: TRBV5-1
length: 13
size: few

CDR3: CASSQDAPGASNQPQHF
DNA: TGTGCCAGCAGCCAAGATGCTCCCGGGGCCAGTAATCAGCCCCAGCATTTT
D: .
J: TRBJ1-5
V: TRBV4-2
length: 17
size: few

CDR3: CASSPPGNTYEQYF
DNA: TGTGCCAGCAGCCCCCCGGGGAATACCTACGAGCAGTACTTC
D: .
J: TRBJ2-7
V: TRBV7-3
length: 14
size: .

CDR3: CASRGRSNPLGEQFF
DNA: TGTGCCAGCAGGGGCCGATCGAATCCCCTGGGTGAGCAGTTCTTC
D: .
J: TRBJ2-1
V: TRBV12-3/TRBV12-4
length: 15
size: few

CDR3: CSALTGGGQPQHF
DNA: TGCAGTGCTCTCACAGGGGGTGGTCAGCCCCAGCATTTT
D: TRBD1
J: TRBJ1-5
V: TRBV20-1
length: 13
size: .

CDR3: CAWSTGTGRNYGYTF
DNA: TGTGCCTGGAGCACTGGGACAGGGAGAAACTATGGCTACACCTTC
D: TRBD1
J: TRBJ1-2
V: TRBV30
length: 15
size: few

CDR3: CASSTDRVPGHEQFF
DNA: TGTGCCAGCAGCACCGACCGGGTCCCAGGCCATGAGCAGTTCTTC
D: .
J: TRBJ2-1
V: TRBV7-2
length: 15
size: few

CDR3: CSAKGTSGNTDTQYF
DNA: TGCAGTGCTAAAGGGACTAGCGGCAACACGGATACGCAGTATTTT
D: TRBD2
J: TRBJ2-3
V: TRBV20-1
length: 15
size: .

CDR3: CASSSPGQRTGELFF
DNA: TGTGCCAGCAGCTCACCGGGACAGAGAACGGGGGAGCTGTTTTTT
D: TRBD1
J: TRBJ2-2
V: TRBV7-9
length: 15
size: many

CDR3: CASRPTGNQPQHF
DNA: TGTGCCAGCAGGCCGACAGGGAATCAGCCCCAGCATTTT
D: TRBD1
J: TRBJ1-5
V: TRBV6-1
length: 13
size: .